Following are 8 T cell receptor beta chains from one sample sequenced in a study of ipilimumab plus nivolumab after autologous stem cell transplantation. Repertoires were generated with immunoSEQ multiplex PCR, while TCRdb's copy carries only in-frame clones and drops some. The table includes roughly 4,800 clones, roughly three quarters detected once. Material: PBMCs, obtained in a trial of ipilimumab plus nivolumab as post-transplant consolidation. These receptors were collected from a male donor with multiple myeloma.

This chain joins TRBV7-8 and TRBJ1-5; the D gene is possibly TRBD1 (6 bases). This CDR3 region has 16 residues. The V end was cut by 5 bases, the J end by 2 bases, with 16 bases between. Germline loops: CDR1 SGHVS, CDR2 FQNEAQ. The CDR3 bases are TGTGCCAGCAGCCCAGGGGCCTCCTGGGGCAATCAGCCCCAGCATTTT. Translation gives CASSPGASWGNQPQHF.

This rearrangement joins TRBV9 to TRBJ2-1, with TRBD2 identical over 11 bases. The CDR3 length is 16 residues. Germline V gives CDR1 SGDLS, CDR2 YYNGEE. V lost 3 bases to trimming and J lost 8 bases; unmatched junction nucleotides: 10. CDR3 coding DNA: TGTGCCAGCAGCGGACCGCTAGCGGGGGGAGGGGATGAGCAGTTCTTC. Protein: CASSGPLAGGGDEQFF. The full variable domain, its missing parts supplied by reference TRBV9 and TRBJ2-1, is DSGVTQTPKHLITATGQRVTLRCSPRSGDLSVYWYQQSLDQGLQFLIQYYNGEERAKGNILERFSAQQFPDLHSELNLSSLELGDSALYFCASSGPLAGGGDEQFFGPGTRLTVL.

This chain links TRBV19 with TRBJ1-2, with D perhaps matching TRBD1 (6 bases). The germline gives CDR1 LNHDA, CDR2 SQIVND (reference sequence). The germline V and J ends were trimmed by 4 bases and 6 bases, with 21 bases remaining between them. This CDR3 is built from 16 residues. The CDR3 spells CASSRGGSTQRDGYTF. In nucleotides, the CDR3 is TGTGCCAGTAGTAGAGGGGGGAGCACCCAAAGAGATGGCTACACCTTC.

CDR3 sequence: CASSFSGTGYNEQFF. The DNA for the CDR3 is TGTGCCAGCAGCTTCTCCGGGACAGGCTACAATGAGCAGTTCTTC. This rearrangement joins TRBV7-9 to TRBJ2-1; 8 bases are a match to TRBD1. Germline CDR1 reads SEHNR; CDR2 reads FQNEAQ (reference sequence). This CDR3 has 15 residues. The J segment lost 3 bases and the V segment lost 3 bases, leaving 4 bases of the junction unmatched.

This chain joins TRBV27 and TRBJ2-1, with 12 bases aligning to TRBD2. V trimming: 7 bases; J trimming: 7 bases; junction bases outside the gene matches: 8. This CDR3 comprises 15 residues. Germline V gene lookup returns CDR1 MNHEY and CDR2 SMNVEV (reference sequence). The CDR3 DNA reads TGTGCCAGCAAGTTTGTCGGACTAGCGGGGAATGAGCAGTTCTTC. It is translated as CASKFVGLAGNEQFF.

This chain links TRBV6-5 with TRBJ2-5; 10 nucleotides align to TRBD2. The CDR3 length is 15 residues. V gave up 7 bases and J gave up 1 base; unmatched junction bases: 6. Germline V lookup: CDR1 MNHEY, CDR2 SVGAGI. This CDR3 reads CASTGLANSQETQYF. The CDR3 nucleotides are TGTGCCAGCACGGGACTAGCGAACTCCCAAGAGACCCAGTACTTC.

As DNA, the CDR3 is TGTGCCAGCAGCCACGTTGTCTTAGGGGCAACTAATGAAAAACTGTTTTTT. It yields the protein CASSHVVLGATNEKLFF. J is TRBJ1-4 and V is TRBV4-2, with TRBD1 as a possible D gene (5 bases). The V gene's germline CDR1 is LGHNA and CDR2 YNFKEQ. This CDR3 contains 17 residues. V was trimmed by 3 bases and J by 0 bases, leaving 14 bases between them.

V is TRBV5-1 and J is TRBJ2-2, with TRBD1 as a possible D gene (5 bases). This CDR3 comprises 16 residues. Trimming removed 1 base from V and 2 bases from J, with 12 bases in between. The germline gives CDR1 SGHRS, CDR2 YFSETQ. The CDR3 is CASSLNGAPNTGELFF. The CDR3 region has the DNA TGCGCCAGCAGCTTGAATGGGGCCCCAAACACCGGGGAGCTGTTTTTT.